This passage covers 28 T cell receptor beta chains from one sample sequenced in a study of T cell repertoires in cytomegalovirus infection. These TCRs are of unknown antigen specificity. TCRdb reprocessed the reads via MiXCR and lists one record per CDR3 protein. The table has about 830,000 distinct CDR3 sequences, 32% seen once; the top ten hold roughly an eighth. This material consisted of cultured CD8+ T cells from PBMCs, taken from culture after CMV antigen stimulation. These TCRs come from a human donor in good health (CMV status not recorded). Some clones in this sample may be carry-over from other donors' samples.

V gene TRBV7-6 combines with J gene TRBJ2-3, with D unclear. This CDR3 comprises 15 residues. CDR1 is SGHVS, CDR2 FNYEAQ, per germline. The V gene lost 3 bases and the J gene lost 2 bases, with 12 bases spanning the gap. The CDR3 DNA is TGTGCCAGCAGCTTCGGTGAATCAAACACAGATACGCAGTATTTT. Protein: CASSFGESNTDTQYF.

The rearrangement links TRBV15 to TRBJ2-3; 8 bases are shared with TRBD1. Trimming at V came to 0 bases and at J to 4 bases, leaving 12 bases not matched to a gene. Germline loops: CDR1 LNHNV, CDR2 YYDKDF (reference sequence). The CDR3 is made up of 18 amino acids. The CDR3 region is CATSRDSFAWTGSDTQYF. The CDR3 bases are TGTGCCACCAGCAGAGATTCCTTTGCCTGGACAGGGTCAGATACGCAGTATTTT.

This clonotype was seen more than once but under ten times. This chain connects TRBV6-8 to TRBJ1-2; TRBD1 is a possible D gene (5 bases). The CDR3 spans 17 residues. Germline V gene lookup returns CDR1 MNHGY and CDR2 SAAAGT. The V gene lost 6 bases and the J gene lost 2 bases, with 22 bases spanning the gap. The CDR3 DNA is TGTGCCAGCAGCCCTATTTACGACAGCGCCTCCAACTATGGCTACACCTTC. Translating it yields CASSPIYDSASNYGYTF.

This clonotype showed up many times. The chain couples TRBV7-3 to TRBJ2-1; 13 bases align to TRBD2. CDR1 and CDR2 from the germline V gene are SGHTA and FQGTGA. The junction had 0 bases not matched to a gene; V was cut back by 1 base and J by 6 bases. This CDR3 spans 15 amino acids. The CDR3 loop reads CASSLRLAGGNEQFF. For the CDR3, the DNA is TGTGCCAGCAGCTTAAGACTAGCGGGGGGCAATGAGCAGTTCTTC.

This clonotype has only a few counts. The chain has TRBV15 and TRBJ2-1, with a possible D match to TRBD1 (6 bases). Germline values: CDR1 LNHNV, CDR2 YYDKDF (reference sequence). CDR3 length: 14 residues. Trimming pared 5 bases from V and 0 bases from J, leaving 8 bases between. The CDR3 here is CATSHRDSYNEQFF. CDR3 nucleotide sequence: TGTGCCACCAGCCACAGGGACTCCTACAATGAGCAGTTCTTC.

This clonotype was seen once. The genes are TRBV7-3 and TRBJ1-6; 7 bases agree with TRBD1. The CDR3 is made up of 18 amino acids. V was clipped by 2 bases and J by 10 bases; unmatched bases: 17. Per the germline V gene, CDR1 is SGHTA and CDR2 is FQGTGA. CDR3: CASSLGLDRLDGGSPLHF. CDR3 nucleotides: TGTGCCAGCAGCTTAGGTTTGGACAGGCTCGACGGTGGATCACCCCTCCACTTT.

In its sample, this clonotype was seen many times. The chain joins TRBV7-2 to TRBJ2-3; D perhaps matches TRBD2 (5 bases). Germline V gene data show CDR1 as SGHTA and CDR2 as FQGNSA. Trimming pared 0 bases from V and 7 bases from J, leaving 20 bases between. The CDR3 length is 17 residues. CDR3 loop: CASSLASLASDPHTQYF. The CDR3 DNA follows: TGTGCCAGCAGCTTAGCGTCCCTAGCAAGTGATCCGCATACGCAGTATTTT.

CDR3 in amino acids: CASSLAGETSERFF. The CDR3 DNA reads TGTGCCAGCAGTTTAGCGGGGGAAACTTCAGAACGGTTCTTC. The genes are TRBV27 and TRBJ2-1, with 7 bases aligning to TRBD2. Losses at the gene ends were 2 bases for V and 15 bases for J; bases not matched to a gene: 13. The CDR3 has 14 amino acids. Germline-derived CDR1 and CDR2 are MNHEY and SMNVEV (reference sequence).

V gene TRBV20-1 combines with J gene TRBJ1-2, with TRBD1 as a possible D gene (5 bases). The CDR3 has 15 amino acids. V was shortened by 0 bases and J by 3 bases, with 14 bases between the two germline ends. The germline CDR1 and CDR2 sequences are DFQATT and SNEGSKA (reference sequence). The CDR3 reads CSARDRVGGDYGYTF. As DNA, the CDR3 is TGCAGTGCTAGAGATAGGGTAGGAGGGGACTATGGCTACACCTTC.

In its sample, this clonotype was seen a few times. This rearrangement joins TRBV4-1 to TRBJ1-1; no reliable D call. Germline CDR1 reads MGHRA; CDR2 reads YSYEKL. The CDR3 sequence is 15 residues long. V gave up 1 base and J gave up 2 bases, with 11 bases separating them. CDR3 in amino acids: CASSQVSTANTEAFF. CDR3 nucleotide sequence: TGCGCCAGCAGCCAAGTTTCTACCGCCAACACTGAAGCTTTCTTT.

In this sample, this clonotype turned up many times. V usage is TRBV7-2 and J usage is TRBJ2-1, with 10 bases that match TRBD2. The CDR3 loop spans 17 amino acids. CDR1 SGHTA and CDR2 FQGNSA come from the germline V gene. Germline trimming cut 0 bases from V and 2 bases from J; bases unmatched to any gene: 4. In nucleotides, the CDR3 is TGTGCCAGCAGCTTAGCGACTAGCGGGTATCCCTACAATGAGCAGTTCTTC. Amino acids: CASSLATSGYPYNEQFF.

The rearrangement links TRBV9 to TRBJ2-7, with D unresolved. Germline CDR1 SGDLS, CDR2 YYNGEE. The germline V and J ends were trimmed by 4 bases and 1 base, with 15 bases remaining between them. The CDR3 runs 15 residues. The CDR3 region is CASSPPRGQSYEQYF. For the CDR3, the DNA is TGTGCCAGCAGCCCCCCAAGAGGCCAATCCTACGAGCAGTACTTC.

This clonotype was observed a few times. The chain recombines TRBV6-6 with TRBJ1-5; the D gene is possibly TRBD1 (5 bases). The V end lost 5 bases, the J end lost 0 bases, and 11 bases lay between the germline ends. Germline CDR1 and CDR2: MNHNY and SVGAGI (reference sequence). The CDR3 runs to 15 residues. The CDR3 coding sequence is TGTGCCAGCAGTATACAGGCCAATAGCAATCAGCCCCAGCATTTT. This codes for CASSIQANSNQPQHF.

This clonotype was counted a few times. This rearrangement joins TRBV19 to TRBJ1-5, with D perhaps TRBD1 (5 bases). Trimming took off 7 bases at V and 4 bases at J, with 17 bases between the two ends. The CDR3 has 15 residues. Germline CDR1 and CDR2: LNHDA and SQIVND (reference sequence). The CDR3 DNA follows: TGTGCCAGTACCGAGGTGGGGGGGAAGAATCAGCCCCAGCATTTT. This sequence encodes CASTEVGGKNQPQHF. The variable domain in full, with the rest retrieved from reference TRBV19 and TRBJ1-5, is DGGITQSPKYLFRKEGQNVTLSCEQNLNHDAMYWYRQDPGQGLRLIYYSQIVNDFQKGDIAEGYSVSREKKESFPLTVTSAQKNPTAFYLCASTEVGGKNQPQHFGDGTRLSIL.

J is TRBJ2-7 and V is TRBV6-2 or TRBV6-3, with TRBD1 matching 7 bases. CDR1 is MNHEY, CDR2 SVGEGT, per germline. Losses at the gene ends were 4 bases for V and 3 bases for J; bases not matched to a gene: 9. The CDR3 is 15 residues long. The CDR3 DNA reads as TGTGCCAGCAGTTCCGACAGGGTCGGTTTCTACGAGCAGTACGTC. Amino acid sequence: CASSSDRVGFYEQYV.

Here the CDR3 reads CASSADRHIYEQYF. In nucleotides, the CDR3 is TGTGCCAGCAGCGCTGACAGACATATCTACGAGCAGTACTTC. V and J are TRBV5-3 and TRBJ2-7, with D tentatively TRBD1 (5 bases). Being an ORF, TRBV5-3 has a function that is uncertain. The CDR3 has 14 amino acids. The V end lost 8 bases, the J end lost 3 bases, and 18 bases lay between the germline ends.

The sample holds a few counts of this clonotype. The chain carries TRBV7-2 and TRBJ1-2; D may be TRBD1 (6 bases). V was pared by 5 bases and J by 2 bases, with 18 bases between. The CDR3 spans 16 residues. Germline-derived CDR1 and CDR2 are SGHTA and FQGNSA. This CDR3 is CASSNRQAPYNYGYTF. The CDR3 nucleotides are TGTGCCAGCAGCAACCGACAGGCACCCTACAACTATGGCTACACCTTC.

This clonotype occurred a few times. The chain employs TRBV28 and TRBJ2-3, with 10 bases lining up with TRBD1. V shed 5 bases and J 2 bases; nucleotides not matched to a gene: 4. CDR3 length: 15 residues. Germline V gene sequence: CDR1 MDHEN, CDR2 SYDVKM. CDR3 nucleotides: TGTGCCAGCAGTACTGACAGGGGGCCCACAGATACGCAGTATTTT. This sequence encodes CASSTDRGPTDTQYF.

The CDR3 loop reads CAIMDGRDEQFF. CDR3 DNA: TGTGCCATCATGGACGGAAGGGATGAGCAGTTCTTC. The chain is built from TRBV10-3 and TRBJ2-1; D call uncertain. The CDR3 runs to 12 residues. The germline CDR1 and CDR2 sequences are ENHRY and SYGVKD. Trimming removed 7 bases at V and 8 bases at J, with 12 bases between.

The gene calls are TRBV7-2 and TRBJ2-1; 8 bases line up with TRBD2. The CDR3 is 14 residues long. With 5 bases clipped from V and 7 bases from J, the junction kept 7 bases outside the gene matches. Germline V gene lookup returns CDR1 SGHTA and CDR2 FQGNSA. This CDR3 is CASSLPGGANEQFF. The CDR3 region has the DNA TGTGCCAGCAGCCTCCCGGGGGGGGCAAATGAGCAGTTCTTC.

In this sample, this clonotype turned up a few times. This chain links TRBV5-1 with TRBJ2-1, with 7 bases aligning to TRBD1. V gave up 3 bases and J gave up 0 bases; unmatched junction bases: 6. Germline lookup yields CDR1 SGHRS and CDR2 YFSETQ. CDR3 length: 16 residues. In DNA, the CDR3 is TGCGCCAGCAGCTATCCACAGGGGAGCTCCTACAATGAGCAGTTCTTC. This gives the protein CASSYPQGSSYNEQFF.

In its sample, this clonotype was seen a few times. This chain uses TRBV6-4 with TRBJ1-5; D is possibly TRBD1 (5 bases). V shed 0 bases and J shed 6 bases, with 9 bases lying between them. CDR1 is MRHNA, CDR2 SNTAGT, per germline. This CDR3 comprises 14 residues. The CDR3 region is CASSDSVGTQPQHF. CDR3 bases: TGTGCCAGCAGTGACTCGGTAGGGACTCAGCCCCAGCATTTT.

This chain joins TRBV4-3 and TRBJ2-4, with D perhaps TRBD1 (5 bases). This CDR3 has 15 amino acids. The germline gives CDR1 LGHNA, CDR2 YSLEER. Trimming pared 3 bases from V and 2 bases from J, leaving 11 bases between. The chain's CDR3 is CASSHAQGTKNIQYF. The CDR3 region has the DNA TGCGCCAGCAGCCATGCTCAGGGTACCAAAAACATTCAGTACTTC.

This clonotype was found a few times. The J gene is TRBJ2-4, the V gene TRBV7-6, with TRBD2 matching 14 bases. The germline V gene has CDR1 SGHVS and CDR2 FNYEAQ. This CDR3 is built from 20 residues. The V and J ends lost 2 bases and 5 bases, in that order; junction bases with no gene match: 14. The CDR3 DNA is TGTGCCAGCAGCTTAACACCGGGACTAGCGGGGGAGAATTGGGAAAACATTCAGTACTTC. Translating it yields CASSLTPGLAGENWENIQYF.

This CDR3 reads CASSLDTGRDEQYV. The CDR3 bases are TGTGCCAGCAGCTTAGATACAGGGAGGGACGAGCAGTACGTC. V gene TRBV7-9 combines with J gene TRBJ2-7; maybe TRBD2 (7 bases). Trimming shortened V by 1 base and J by 5 bases, and 12 bases separated the two germline ends. The CDR3 contains 14 residues. In germline, CDR1 is SEHNR, CDR2 FQNEAQ (reference sequence).

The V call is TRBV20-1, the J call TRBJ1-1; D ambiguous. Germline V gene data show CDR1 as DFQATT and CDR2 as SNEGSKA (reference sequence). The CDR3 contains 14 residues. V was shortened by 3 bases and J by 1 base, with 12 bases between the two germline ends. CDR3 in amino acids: CSARASNPNTEAFF. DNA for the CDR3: TGCAGTGCTAGGGCCTCTAACCCGAACACTGAAGCTTTCTTT.

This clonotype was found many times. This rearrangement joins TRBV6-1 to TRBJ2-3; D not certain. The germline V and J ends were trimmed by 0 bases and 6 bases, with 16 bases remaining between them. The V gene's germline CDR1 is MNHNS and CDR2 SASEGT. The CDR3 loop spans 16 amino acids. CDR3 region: CASSEAQVAFLDTQYF. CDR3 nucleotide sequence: TGTGCCAGCAGTGAAGCGCAAGTCGCGTTTCTGGATACGCAGTATTTT.

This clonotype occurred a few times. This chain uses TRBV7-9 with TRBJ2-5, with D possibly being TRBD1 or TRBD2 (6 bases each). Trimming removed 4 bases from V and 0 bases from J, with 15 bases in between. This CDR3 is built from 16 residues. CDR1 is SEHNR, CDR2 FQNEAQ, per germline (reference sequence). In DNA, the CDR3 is TGTGCCAGCAGCTGGGGGCCGGGGGACAACCAAGAGACCCAGTACTTC. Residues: CASSWGPGDNQETQYF.